These 8 T cell receptor beta chains share one sample of origin, sequenced in a study of T-cell reconstitution after alpha-beta-depleted transplantation in children. Preparing the TCRbeta library involved the use of unique molecular identifiers. MiXCR, applied by TCRdb to the PCR reads, yields one record per CDR3 protein. The sample carries hundreds of thousands of distinct CDR3 sequences, around 13% recorded once. The sequencing here drew on PBMCs, taken before TCRalphabeta/CD19-depleted stem cell transplant. Receptor source: a girl under 10 years old with congenital amegakaryocytic thrombocytopenia, due to receive a stem cell transplant.

V and J are TRBV4-2 and TRBJ2-7; perhaps TRBD2 as D (5 bases). The CDR3 is 14 amino acids. Trimming removed 4 bases at V and 2 bases at J, with 12 bases between. Germline assignment: CDR1 LGHNA and CDR2 YNFKEQ. The CDR3 nucleotides read TGTGCCAGCAGCCGAGCCGGGAAAACCTACGAGCAGTACTTC. Its translation is CASSRAGKTYEQYF.

This clonotype was counted ten times or more. The chain employs TRBV10-3 and TRBJ2-2; D is unclear. The CDR3 extends over 14 amino acids. V was trimmed by 0 bases and J by 4 bases, leaving 6 bases between them. Germline values: CDR1 ENHRY, CDR2 SYGVKD. CDR3 loop: CAISESSGTGELFF. CDR3 DNA sequence: TGTGCCATCAGTGAGTCGTCGGGCACCGGGGAGCTGTTTTTT.

This clonotype was recorded a few times. The chain links TRBV7-2 to TRBJ2-7; 7 positions agree with TRBD1. The CDR3 runs to 15 residues. V gave up 5 bases and J gave up 4 bases; unmatched junction bases: 11. Germline CDR1 SGHTA, CDR2 FQGNSA. As DNA, the CDR3 is TGTGCCAGCAGCCCCACCGGGACAGCACCTTACGAGCAGTACTTC. It translates to CASSPTGTAPYEQYF.

At least ten counts were recorded for this clonotype. The chain carries TRBV12-3 or TRBV12-4 and TRBJ2-7; D might be TRBD1 (6 bases). Trimming pared 5 bases from V and 3 bases from J, leaving 14 bases between. The CDR3 has 14 amino acids. CDR3 bases: TGTGCCAGCAGTACCGGGACATCCCACTACGAGCAGTACTTC. It yields the protein CASSTGTSHYEQYF.

This clonotype has only a few counts. The gene calls are TRBV10-3 and TRBJ1-3; D remains ambiguous. The length of the CDR3 is 15 residues. CDR1 is ENHRY and CDR2 is SYGVKD in the germline V gene. Trimming removed 0 bases at V and 2 bases at J, with 8 bases between. CDR3 nucleotides: TGTGCCATCAGTGAGTCTGGCAGCGCTGGAAACACCATATATTTT. This gives the protein CAISESGSAGNTIYF.

This clonotype has just a few counts. V gene TRBV9 combines with J gene TRBJ2-3; 8 nucleotides match TRBD2. The CDR3 sequence is 15 residues long. CDR1 is SGDLS and CDR2 is YYNGEE in the germline V gene. V trimming: 5 bases; J trimming: 4 bases; junction bases outside the gene matches: 9. The CDR3 reads CASSHSGSKADTQYF. As DNA, the CDR3 is TGTGCCAGCAGTCACAGCGGGAGTAAGGCAGATACGCAGTATTTT.

This clonotype was picked up a small number of times. This chain uses TRBV5-8 with TRBJ2-3, with D unresolved. CDR3 length equals 14 residues. V was trimmed by 2 bases and J by 8 bases, leaving 15 bases between them. Germline V gene data show CDR1 as SGHTS and CDR2 as YDEGEE. The CDR3 DNA sequence: TGTGCCAGCAGCTTAACTTCACCAACGGGTACGCAGTATTTT. Translated, it gives CASSLTSPTGTQYF.

The chain links TRBV20-1 to TRBJ1-6; maybe TRBD1 (5 bases). Deletions cut 1 base from V and 2 bases from J, with 15 bases between. Germline V gene lookup returns CDR1 DFQATT and CDR2 SNEGSKA (reference sequence). The CDR3 has 17 residues. CDR3 region: CSARGSGGIPYNSPLHF. DNA for the CDR3: TGCAGTGCTAGAGGATCCGGGGGGATCCCCTATAATTCACCCCTCCACTTT.